The clone carrying this T cell receptor (beta chain) was found many times. Its antigen is as yet unknown. This sample is drawn from a study of T cells after yellow fever vaccination. Looking at the study overall: Any fraction with a low cell number was prepared using SMART-Seq v4 Ultra Low Input. Notes on the study in general: From the bulk population, abundant clonotypes could contaminate and appear within FACS-sorted repertoires. Most clones from primary vaccination resurfaced after the booster (around 95% CD4, less than 90% CD8). Only a small proportion of the clonotypes turned up in both the CD4 and the CD8 compartments, likely arising from convergent recombination.

The V gene end was trimmed by 2 bases and the J gene end by 8 bases; junction bases not matched to a gene: 9. Germline V lookup: CDR1 SNHLY, CDR2 FYNNEI. This CDR3 is built from 16 residues. From the 5' RACE reads, TCRdb called clonotypes with MiXCR, one entry per CDR3 protein. The table records about 400,000 distinct CDR3 sequences, about 6.2% of them present only once. The material sequenced was PBMCs, taken 5 days after the yellow fever booster vaccination. V is TRBV2 and J is TRBJ2-2; TRBD2 agrees at 9 bases. The sequence came from a man younger than 45 who received the YFV17D yellow fever vaccine. CDR3 amino acids: CASSEFAGGPLGELFF. CDR3 nucleotide sequence: TGTGCCAGCAGTGAATTTGCGGGAGGGCCTTTGGGGGAGCTGTTTTTT.